Below, 14 T cell receptor beta chains from the same sample are listed, as sequenced in a study of CXCR3-negative and CXCR3-positive naive CD8 T cells. The authors prepared UMI-labeled TRB cDNA libraries by 5' RACE. Following a re-call of the 5' RACE reads, TCRdb has one entry per CDR3 protein and lacks DNA. The listing records 130,000 or so distinct CDR3 sequences. Sequenced material: naive CXCR3- CD8+ T cells from blood. Subset here: CD45RO-CCR7+CD27+CD95- naive CD8+ T cells lacking CXCR3 (TNR3-). The receptors were sampled from a human donor in good health. Some clones in this sample may be carry-over from other donors' samples.

V usage is TRBV7-2 and J usage is TRBJ2-4; TCRdb outputs TRBD2, but without DNA this stays unchecked. Germline V gene lookup returns CDR1 SGHTA and CDR2 FQGNSA. The CDR3 loop spans 14 amino acids. CDR3 in amino acids: CAILTLAEGNIQYF.

The genes are TRBV11-3 and TRBJ2-6. Germline assignment: CDR1 SGHNT and CDR2 YENEEA. There are 19 residues in the CDR3. The CDR3 sequence is CASTLKGGAQSSGANVLTF. The full variable domain, with the rest looked up from reference TRBV11-3 and TRBJ2-6, is EAGVVQSPRYKIIEKKQPVAFWCNPISGHNTLYWYLQNLGQGPELLIRYENEEAVDDSQLPKDRFSAERLKGVDSTLKIQPAELGDSAVYLCASTLKGGAQSSGANVLTFGAGSRLTVL.

The CDR3 protein is CASSRFNLGDRHEQFF. The chain uses TRBV11-2 and TRBJ2-1; TCRdb proposes TRBD1, but this gene call is untestable without DNA. The CDR3 runs to 16 residues. The germline CDR1 and CDR2 sequences are SGHAT and FQNNGV.

The chain couples TRBV6-2 or TRBV6-3 to TRBJ1-6; TCRdb lists TRBD1, though no DNA is available to test this call. Germline CDR1 MNHEY, CDR2 SVGEGT. The CDR3 runs to 14 residues. The CDR3 is CASSPTRANSPLHF.

J is TRBJ2-6 and V is TRBV11-3; TCRdb lists TRBD1, though no DNA is available to test this call. The length of the CDR3 is 16 residues. CDR1 SGHNT and CDR2 YENEEA come from the germline V gene. CDR3 residues: CASSFRDNSGANVLTF.

The chain has TRBV4-3 and TRBJ2-1; TCRdb indicates TRBD2, and absent DNA this call remains unverified. CDR3 size: 15 residues. Germline V gene lookup returns CDR1 LGHNA and CDR2 YSLEER. CDR3 amino acids: CASSQHSGDYNEQFF.

The V call is TRBV20-1, the J call TRBJ2-1; TCRdb returns TRBD2, unconfirmable since there is no DNA. Germline loops: CDR1 DFQATT, CDR2 SNEGSKA (reference sequence). There are 20 residues in the CDR3. The CDR3 sequence is CSGRWVGLAGGASIYNEQFF.

The chain has TRBV9 and TRBJ1-1; the TCRdb D gene call, TRBD1, has no DNA to confirm it. Germline CDR1 is SGDLS and CDR2 is YYNGEE. The CDR3 runs 15 residues. The CDR3 spells CASSAPSGAGTEAFF. Drawing the rest from reference TRBV9 and TRBJ1-1, the complete variable domain is DSGVTQTPKHLITATGQRVTLRCSPRSGDLSVYWYQQSLDQGLQFLIQYYNGEERAKGNILERFSAQQFPDLHSELNLSSLELGDSALYFCASSAPSGAGTEAFFGQGTRLTVV.

The rearrangement links TRBV4-3 to TRBJ1-2; TCRdb designates TRBD1, a call that cannot be tested without DNA. The CDR3 is 14 amino acids. Germline V gene sequence: CDR1 LGHNA, CDR2 YSLEER. The CDR3 loop is CASSLWTGNYGYTF.

The chain joins TRBV29-1 to TRBJ2-1; checking the TCRdb D call of TRBD2 is not possible without DNA. This CDR3 region has 14 residues. CDR1 is SQVTM, CDR2 ANQGSEA, per germline. The CDR3: CSVEEDWSYNEQFF.

The rearrangement uses TRBV7-2 and TRBJ2-7; the D gene TCRdb calls, TRBD2, cannot be checked with no DNA. Germline CDR1 is SGHTA and CDR2 is FQGNSA. CDR3 length: 16 amino acids. The CDR3 loop reads CASSWTTSGGLYEQYF.

The chain is built from TRBV27 and TRBJ1-2; no DNA is available, so the TRBD1 call from TCRdb remains unchecked. The CDR3 totals 15 residues. Germline V gene data show CDR1 as MNHEY and CDR2 as SMNVEV (reference sequence). The CDR3 region is CASCFSGGDLYGYTF.

The chain couples TRBV6-5 to TRBJ2-2. The CDR3 consists of 14 residues. Germline lookup yields CDR1 MNHEY and CDR2 SVGAGI. The CDR3 sequence is CASSYSMDTGELFF.

The CDR3 sequence is CSVEGGEGPRETQYF. This chain joins TRBV29-1 and TRBJ2-5; lacking DNA, the TRBD2 call made by TCRdb goes unchecked. The CDR3 loop spans 15 amino acids. Germline V gene lookup returns CDR1 SQVTM and CDR2 ANQGSEA.